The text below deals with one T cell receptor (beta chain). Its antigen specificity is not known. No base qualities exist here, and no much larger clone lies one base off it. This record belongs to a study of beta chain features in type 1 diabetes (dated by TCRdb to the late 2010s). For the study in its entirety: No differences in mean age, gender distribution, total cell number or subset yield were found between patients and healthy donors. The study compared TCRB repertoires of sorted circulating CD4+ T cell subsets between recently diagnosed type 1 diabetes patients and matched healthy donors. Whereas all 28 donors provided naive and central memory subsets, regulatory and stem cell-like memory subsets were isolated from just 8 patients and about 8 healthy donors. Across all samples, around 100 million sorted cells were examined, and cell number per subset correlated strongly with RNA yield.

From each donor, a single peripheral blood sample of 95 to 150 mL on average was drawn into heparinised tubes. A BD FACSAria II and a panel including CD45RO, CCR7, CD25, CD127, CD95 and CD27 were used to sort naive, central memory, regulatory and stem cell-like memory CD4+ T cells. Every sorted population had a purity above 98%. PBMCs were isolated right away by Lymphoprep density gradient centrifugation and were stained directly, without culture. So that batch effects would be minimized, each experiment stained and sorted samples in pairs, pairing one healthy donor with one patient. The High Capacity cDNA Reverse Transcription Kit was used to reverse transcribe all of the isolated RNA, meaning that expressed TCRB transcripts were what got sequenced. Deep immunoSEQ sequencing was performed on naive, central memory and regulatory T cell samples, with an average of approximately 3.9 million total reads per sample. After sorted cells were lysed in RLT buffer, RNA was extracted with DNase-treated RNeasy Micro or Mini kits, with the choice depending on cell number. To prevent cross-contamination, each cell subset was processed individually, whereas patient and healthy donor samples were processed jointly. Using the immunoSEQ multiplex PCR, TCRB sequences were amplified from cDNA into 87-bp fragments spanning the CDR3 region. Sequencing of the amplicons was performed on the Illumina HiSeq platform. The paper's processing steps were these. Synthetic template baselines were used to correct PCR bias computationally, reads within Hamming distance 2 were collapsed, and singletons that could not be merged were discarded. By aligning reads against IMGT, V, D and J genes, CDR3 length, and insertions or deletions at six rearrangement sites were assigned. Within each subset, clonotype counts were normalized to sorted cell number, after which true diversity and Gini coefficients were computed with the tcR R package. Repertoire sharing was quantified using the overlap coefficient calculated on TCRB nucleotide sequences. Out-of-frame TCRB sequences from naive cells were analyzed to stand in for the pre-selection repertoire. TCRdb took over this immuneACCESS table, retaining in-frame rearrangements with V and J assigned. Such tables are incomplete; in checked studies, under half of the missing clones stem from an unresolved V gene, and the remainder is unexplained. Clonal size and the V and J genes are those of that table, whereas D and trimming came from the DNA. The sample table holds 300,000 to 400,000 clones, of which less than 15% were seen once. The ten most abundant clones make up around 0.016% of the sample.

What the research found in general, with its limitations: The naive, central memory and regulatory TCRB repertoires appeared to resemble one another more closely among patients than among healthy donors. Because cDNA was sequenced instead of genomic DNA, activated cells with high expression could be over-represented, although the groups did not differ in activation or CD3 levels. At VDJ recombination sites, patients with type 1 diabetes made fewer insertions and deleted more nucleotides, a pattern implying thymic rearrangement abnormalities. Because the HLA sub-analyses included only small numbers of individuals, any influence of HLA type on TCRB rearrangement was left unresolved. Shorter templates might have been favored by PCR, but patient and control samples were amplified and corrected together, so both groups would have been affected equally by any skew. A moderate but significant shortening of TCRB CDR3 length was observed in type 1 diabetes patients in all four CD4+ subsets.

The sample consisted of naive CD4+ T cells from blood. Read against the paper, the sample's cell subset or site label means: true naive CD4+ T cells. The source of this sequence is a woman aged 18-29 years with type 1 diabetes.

The CDR3 region has the sequence CASSTRQGPMDYTF. DNA sequence: TGTGCCAGCAGCACGCGACAGGGGCCCATGGACTACACCTTC. The chain joins TRBV7-6 to TRBJ1-2, and 8 junction bases match TRBD1. The V end gives up 5 bases and the J end 10 bases, leaving 12 bases in the junction not matched to a gene. The CDR3 runs 14 residues from the cysteine to the phenylalanine. Only the CDR3 portion is preserved as DNA: 42 bases, with reading frame beginning at the first base. Reading the germline V gene gives CDR1 SGHVS and CDR2 FNYEAQ.